This is a list of T cell receptor beta chains from one sample in a study of shared clonotypes between healthy human individuals. Profiled with immunoSEQ multiplex PCR; TCRdb holds only in-frame clones, not every one. The sample consists of millions of clones, 85% to 95% of them appearing once. The sequenced sample consisted of naive CD4+ T cells sorted from blood. The receptor set was obtained from a man aged 18 to 29 in good health. CDR3s include the opening cysteine and the closing phenylalanine or tryptophan. A D gene is named only where the DNA matches it firmly.

>TRBD1|TRBV6-1|TRBJ2-7|13
CASRATGRYEQYF
>-|TRBV10-3|TRBJ1-2|14
CAISEKGVNYGYTF
>-|TRBV30|TRBJ1-5|14
CAWSRAKSNQPQHF
>TRBD1|TRBV13|TRBJ1-3|15
CASSPNRGAGNTIYF
>TRBD1|TRBV7-9|TRBJ2-5|15
CASSYRTGRGETQYF
>-|TRBV10-3|TRBJ2-3|13
CAIAQVGADTQYF
>-|TRBV4-3|TRBJ1-3|17
CASSQDGQSALGNTIYF
>-|TRBV5-1|TRBJ2-1|14
CASSYSGTYNEQFF
>-|TRBV5-1|TRBJ2-1|14
CASSLSQGWDEQFF
>-|TRBV2|TRBJ2-7|12
CASSARDYEQYF
>-|TRBV4-1|TRBJ1-5|18
CASSQGGTPILLNQPQHF
>-|TRBV5-1|TRBJ1-1|14
CASSLDRADTEAFF
>-|TRBV28|TRBJ1-1|15
CASNQPGLGGPEAFF
>-|TRBV25-1|TRBJ2-2|13
CASRSTGIGELFF
>TRBD1|TRBV28|TRBJ1-6|12
CASWDSNSPLHF
>TRBD2|TRBV5-6|TRBJ2-3|18
CASSLGLAAYTSTDTQYF
>-|TRBV11-2|TRBJ1-3|15
CASSLAGISGNTIYF
>-|TRBV2|TRBJ2-7|14
CASSFSGTPYEQYF
>-|TRBV6-5|TRBJ1-6|15
CASSYGQRDNSPLHF
>-|TRBV18|TRBJ1-2|15
CASSPSPDRNYGYTF
>-|TRBV5-8|TRBJ1-5|13
CASSLVRGQPQHF
>-|TRBV4-3|TRBJ2-6|16
CASSQDSSSGANVLTF
>-|TRBV11-3|TRBJ2-1|15
CASSEGTYSYNEQFF
>-|TRBV5-1|TRBJ2-4|13
CASSFVGEDIQYF
>-|TRBV27|TRBJ1-6|13
CASSQRVSSPLHF
>TRBD2|TRBV29-1|TRBJ2-5|14
CSAGTSGRGETQYF
>-|TRBV7-9|TRBJ2-7|13
CASSTRQAPKQYF
>-|TRBV5-5|TRBJ2-4|16
CASSLVGGGSKNIQYF
>-|TRBV5-1|TRBJ2-5|13
CASRDGLQETQYF
>TRBD2|TRBV6-1|TRBJ2-2|17
CASSGGVAGGGTGELFF
>TRBD2|TRBV18|TRBJ2-3|16
CASSPVAGLGTDTQYF
>TRBD1|TRBV7-9|TRBJ2-7|14
CASSLTDRAHEQYF
>-|TRBV5-1|TRBJ2-7|13
CASSGGSSYEQYF